One sample yielded the 9 T cell receptor beta chains listed below, sequenced in a study of tumor and adjacent non-tumor tissue in lung cancer. The template was RNA from unsorted bulk tissue. The library came from three nested PCR rounds adapted from ARM-PCR protocols. Via MiXCR, TCRdb re-called the multiplex PCR reads, giving one row per CDR3 protein. The table lists fewer than 85,000 distinct CDR3 sequences, 80% of them singletons. The sample comprised lung tumor tissue. These receptors all stem from a woman in her 50s with non-small cell lung cancer.

This clonotype was observed once. A read error may be the cause here, since a much bigger clone is one base away. The V gene is TRBV5-1, the J gene TRBJ1-5, with D hard to call. Germline V lookup: CDR1 SGHRS, CDR2 YFSETQ. The CDR3 totals 15 residues. The CDR3 DNA reads as TGCGCCAGCAGGGTCGCCCCGGACTTATACCAGCCCCACCATTTT. Protein: CASRVAPDLYQPHHF.

In its sample, this clonotype was seen a few times. This sequence may be a read error, since a much larger clone differs from it by one base. The chain carries TRBV28 and TRBJ2-5, with 7 bases that match TRBD2. V lost 11 bases and J lost 5; bases outside the gene matches: 20. This CDR3 has 16 residues. CDR1 and CDR2 from the germline V gene are MDHEN and SYDVKM. For the CDR3, the DNA is TGTGCCTGCTCCACTTTGGTACTAGCGTTTTTGGAGACCCAGTACTTC. Its translation is CACSTLVLAFLETQYF.

A note on this clonotype: It may be a read error: a sequence one base away is much more abundant. V is TRBV30 and J is TRBJ2-1; no reliable D call. This CDR3 is 12 amino acids long. Germline V gene data show CDR1 as GTSNPN and CDR2 as SVGIG (reference sequence). The V end was cut by 1 base, the J end by 9 bases, with 10 bases between. CDR3 loop: CAWSGSLIEQFF. In nucleotides, the CDR3 is TGTGCCTGGAGTGGCTCATTAATTGAGCAGTTCTTC.

In the case of this clonotype: The junction and the germline gene differ at one end; a read error may be behind it. The chain links TRBV23-1 to TRBJ1-4; D is undetermined. TRBV23-1 is an open reading frame whose function is uncertain. CDR3 length: 13 residues. The CDR3 protein is CASSRTQNEKLSF. The CDR3 coding sequence is TGCGCCAGCAGCCGTACACAAAATGAAAAACTGTCTTTT.

As for this clonotype: The junction departs from germline at one end; a sequencing error may be responsible. The CDR3 sequence: CSAWTGRETEAVF. CDR3 nucleotides: TGCAGTGCTTGGACAGGGCGCGAAACTGAAGCTGTCTTT. This chain uses TRBV20-1 with TRBJ1-1; 8 positions match TRBD1. CDR3 length: 13 residues. CDR1 is DFQATT and CDR2 is SNEGSKA in the germline V gene (reference sequence).

J is TRBJ2-7 and V is TRBV9; D is undetermined. From germline, CDR1 is SGDLS and CDR2 YYNGEE. Trimming pared 0 bases from V and 0 bases from J, leaving 7 bases between. This CDR3 comprises 14 residues. The CDR3 coding sequence is TGTGCCAGCAGCGTAGGTGGTCCCTCCTACGAGCAGTACTTC. This gives the protein CASSVGGPSYEQYF.

The chain carries TRBV16 and TRBJ2-1, with a weak D call TRBD2 (8 bases). CDR1 KGHSY and CDR2 FQNENV come from the germline V gene. The CDR3 consists of 16 residues. V was pared by 2 bases and J by 5 bases, with 16 bases between. The chain's CDR3 is CASSQRGGTAHNEQFF. In DNA, the CDR3 is TGTGCCAGCAGCCAACGGGGGGGGACAGCACACAATGAGCAGTTCTTC. Based on the CDR3 plus reference TRBV16 and TRBJ2-1, the full variable domain is GEEVAQTPKHLVRGEGQKAKLYCAPIKGHSYVFWYQQVLKNEFKFLISFQNENVFDETGMPKERFSAKCLPNSPCSLEIQATKLEDSAVYFCASSQRGGTAHNEQFFGPGTRLTVL.

Comments on this clonotype: Germline is not matched at one junction end, which may reflect a read error. The rearrangement links TRBV20-1 to TRBJ1-1; 7 bases are a match to TRBD1. Germline V lookup: CDR1 DFQATT, CDR2 SNEGSKA (reference sequence). The CDR3 is made up of 14 amino acids. CDR3 nucleotide sequence: TGCAATGCTCGGGACAGACGGGATAACACTGAAGCTTTCTTT. The encoded protein is CNARDRRDNTEAFF.

A word on this clonotype: A junction boundary mismatches the germline segment, possibly from a read error. The genes are TRBV10-3 and TRBJ2-3, with 9 bases aligning to TRBD1. The CDR3 covers 16 residues. Germline CDR1 is ENHRY and CDR2 is SYGVKD. CDR3 coding DNA: TGTGTCATCAGTGAATTTAAGACAGGGGGTACAGATAAGCAGTATTTT. Its translation: CVISEFKTGGTDKQYF.